This T cell receptor beta chain is from a study of blood T cell repertoires in COVID-19. Study at large: Acute and convalescent COVID-19 specimens originated in the United States, Italy and Spain. T cells, B-cell-depleted T cells, or PBMCs supplied cDNA or gDNA.

This CDR3 is 14 amino acids long. V was cut by 6 bases and J by 4 bases, with 15 bases left in between. Germline values: CDR1 MNHEY, CDR2 SVGAGI. Original handling: Amplification from reference gene primers served as the basis for estimated nucleated cell counts. TCRdb's table, derived via immunoSEQ multiplex PCR, lists solely in-frame clones and lacks some. The D gene and trimming were derived from the DNA, and the V and J assignments and clone size from that table. The data show about 59,000 clones, with around 79% seen just once and 14% held by the top ten. Material: peripheral blood. The V call is TRBV6-5, the J call TRBJ1-1, with D perhaps TRBD1 (6 bases). The TCR was taken from a woman aged 70-85 years with acute or convalescent COVID-19. In DNA form, the CDR3 reads TGTGCCAGCAGGTTCACAGGGCCAGGCACTGAAGCTTTCTTT. Residues: CASRFTGPGTEAFF.